The present T cell receptor beta chain was sequenced within a study of shared clonotypes between healthy human individuals. The method was immunoSEQ multiplex PCR; TCRdb's version includes in-frame clones alone and lacks a portion of them. Of roughly 660,000 clones in the sample, about 90% were seen once. V lost 4 bases and J lost 0, with 9 bases in between. The CDR3 covers 14 residues. The germline V gene has CDR1 LNHDA and CDR2 SQIVND (reference sequence). This clonotype was sampled from a man aged 18 to 30 in good health. Some clones in this sample may be carry-over from other donors' samples. The V and J genes are TRBV19 and TRBJ1-1; no clear D. The sample was memory CD8+ T cells from PBMCs. Regarding subset: CD45RO+ cells pooled with CCR7-negative TemRA cells. The CDR3 region has the DNA TGTGCCAGTAGTAGGACCGGTATGAACACTGAAGCTTTCTTT. Translation: CASSRTGMNTEAFF.